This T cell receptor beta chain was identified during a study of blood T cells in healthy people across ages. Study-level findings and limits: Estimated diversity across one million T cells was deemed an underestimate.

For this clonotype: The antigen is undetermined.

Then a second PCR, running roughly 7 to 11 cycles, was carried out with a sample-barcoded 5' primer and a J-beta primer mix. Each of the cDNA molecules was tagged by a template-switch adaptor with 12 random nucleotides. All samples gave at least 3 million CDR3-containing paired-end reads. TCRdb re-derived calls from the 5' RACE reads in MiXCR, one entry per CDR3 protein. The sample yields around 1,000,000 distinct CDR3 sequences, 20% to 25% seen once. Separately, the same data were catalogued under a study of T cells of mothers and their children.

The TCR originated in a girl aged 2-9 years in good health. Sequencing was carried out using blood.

The CDR3 region has the DNA TGCGCCAGCAGCCAAGATTTCAAAGGCAGCTATAATTCACCCCTCCACTTT. It codes for CASSQDFKGSYNSPLHF. The chain employs TRBV4-3 and TRBJ1-6; the D is unclear. CDR1 is LGHNA, CDR2 YSLEER, per germline. V was trimmed by 0 bases and J by 3 bases, leaving 12 bases between them. The CDR3 runs to 17 residues.